This TCR beta chain stems from a study of early T cells in non-severe SARS-CoV-2 infection. TCRdb reprocessed the 5' RACE reads with MiXCR, giving one entry per CDR3 protein. This table holds 40,000 or so distinct CDR3 sequences, 5% to 6.5% found once. This clonotype came up many times. Sequences were derived from whole blood, sampled at baseline. The source is an adult who was a healthcare worker with PCR-confirmed SARS-CoV-2 infection or an uninfected control (not recorded which).

In DNA, the CDR3 is TGCAGCGTACGATTGGCGACAGGAGCCCACACAGATACGCAGTATTTT. Protein sequence: CSVRLATGAHTDTQYF. The chain carries TRBV29-1 and TRBJ2-3, with D possibly matching TRBD1 (6 bases). CDR3 size: 16 residues. V was clipped by 6 bases and J by 2 bases, with 21 bases between them. The germline CDR1 and CDR2 sequences are SQVTM and ANQGSEA.